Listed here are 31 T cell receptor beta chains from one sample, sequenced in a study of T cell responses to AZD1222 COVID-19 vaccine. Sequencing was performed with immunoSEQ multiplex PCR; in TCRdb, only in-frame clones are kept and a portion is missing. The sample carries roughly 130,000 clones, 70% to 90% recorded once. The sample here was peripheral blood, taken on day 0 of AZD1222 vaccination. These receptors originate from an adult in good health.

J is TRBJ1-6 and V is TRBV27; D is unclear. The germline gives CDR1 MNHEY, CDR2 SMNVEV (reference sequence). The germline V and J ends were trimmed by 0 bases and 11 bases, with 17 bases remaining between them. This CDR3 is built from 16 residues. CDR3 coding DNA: TGTGCCAGCAGTTTATCGAAAGGGTCTCGTACTACACCCCTCCACTTT. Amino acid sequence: CASSLSKGSRTTPLHF.

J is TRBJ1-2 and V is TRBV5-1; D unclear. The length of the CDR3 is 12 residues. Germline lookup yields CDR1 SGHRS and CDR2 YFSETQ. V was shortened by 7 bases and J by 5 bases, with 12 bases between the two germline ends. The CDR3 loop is CASRETSYGYTF. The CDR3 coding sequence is TGCGCCAGCCGGGAAACTTCTTATGGCTACACCTTC. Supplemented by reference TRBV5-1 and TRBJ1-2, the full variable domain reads KAGVTQTPRYLIKTRGQQVTLSCSPISGHRSVSWYQQTPGQGLQFLFEYFSETQRNKGNFPGRFSGRQFSNSRSEMNVSTLELGDSALYLCASRETSYGYTFGSGTRLTVV.

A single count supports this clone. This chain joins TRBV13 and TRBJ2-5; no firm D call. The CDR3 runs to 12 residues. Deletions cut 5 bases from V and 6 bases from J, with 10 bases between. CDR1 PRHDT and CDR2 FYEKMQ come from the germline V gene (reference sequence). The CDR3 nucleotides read TGTGCCAGCAGCCGAGGCAAAAAGACCCAGTACTTC. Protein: CASSRGKKTQYF. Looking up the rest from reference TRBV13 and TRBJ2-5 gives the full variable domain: AAGVIQSPRHLIKEKRETATLKCYPIPRHDTVYWYQQGPGQDPQFLISFYEKMQSDKGSIPDRFSAQQFSDYHSELNMSSLELGDSALYFCASSRGKKTQYFGPGTRLLVL.

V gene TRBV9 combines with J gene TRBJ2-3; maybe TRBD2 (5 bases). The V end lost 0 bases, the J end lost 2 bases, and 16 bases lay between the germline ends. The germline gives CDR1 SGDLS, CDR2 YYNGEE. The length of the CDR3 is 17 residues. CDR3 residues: CASSVDWLALATDTQYF. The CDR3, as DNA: TGTGCCAGCAGCGTAGACTGGCTAGCCCTGGCCACAGATACGCAGTATTTT.

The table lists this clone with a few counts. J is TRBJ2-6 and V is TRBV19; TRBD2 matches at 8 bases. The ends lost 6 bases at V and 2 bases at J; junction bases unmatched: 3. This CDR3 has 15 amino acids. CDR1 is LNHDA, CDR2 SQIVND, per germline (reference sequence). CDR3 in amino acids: CASRGSGTGANVLTF. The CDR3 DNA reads TGTGCCAGTAGAGGTAGCGGGACTGGGGCCAACGTCCTGACTTTC.

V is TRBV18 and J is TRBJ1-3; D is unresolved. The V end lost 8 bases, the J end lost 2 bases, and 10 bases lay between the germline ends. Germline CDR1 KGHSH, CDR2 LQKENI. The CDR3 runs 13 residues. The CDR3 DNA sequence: TGTGCCAGCCTCGCCCGGGCTGGAAACACCATATATTTT. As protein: CASLARAGNTIYF.

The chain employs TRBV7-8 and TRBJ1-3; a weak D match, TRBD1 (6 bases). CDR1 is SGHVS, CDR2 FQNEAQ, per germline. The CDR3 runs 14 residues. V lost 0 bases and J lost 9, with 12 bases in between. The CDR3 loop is CASSLAWDTATIYF. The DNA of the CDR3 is TGTGCCAGCAGCTTAGCCTGGGACACCGCCACCATATATTTT.

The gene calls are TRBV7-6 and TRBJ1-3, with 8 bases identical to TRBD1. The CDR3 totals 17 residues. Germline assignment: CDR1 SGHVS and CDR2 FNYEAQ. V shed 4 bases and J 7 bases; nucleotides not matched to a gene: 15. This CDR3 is CASSSYNPDRGLNTIYF. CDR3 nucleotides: TGTGCCAGCAGCTCCTACAACCCTGACAGGGGACTTAACACCATATATTTT.

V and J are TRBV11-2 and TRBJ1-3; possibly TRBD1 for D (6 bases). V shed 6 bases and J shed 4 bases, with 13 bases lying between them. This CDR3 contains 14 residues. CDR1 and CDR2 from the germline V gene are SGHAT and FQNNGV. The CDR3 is CASRFPGQGNTIYF. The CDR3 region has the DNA TGTGCCAGCAGGTTTCCGGGACAAGGAAACACCATATATTTT.

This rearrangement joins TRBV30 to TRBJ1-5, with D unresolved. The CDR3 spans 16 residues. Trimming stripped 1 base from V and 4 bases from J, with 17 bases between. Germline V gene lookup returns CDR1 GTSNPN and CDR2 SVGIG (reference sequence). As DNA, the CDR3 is TGTGCCTGGAGTGGTCTACTCGGAGTCGGGAATCAGCCCCAGCATTTT. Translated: CAWSGLLGVGNQPQHF. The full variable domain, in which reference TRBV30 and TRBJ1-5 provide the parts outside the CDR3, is SQTIHQWPATLVQPVGSPLSLECTVEGTSNPNLYWYRQAAGRGLQLLFYSVGIGQISSEVPQNLSASRPQDRQFILSSKKLLLSDSGFYLCAWSGLLGVGNQPQHFGDGTRLSIL.

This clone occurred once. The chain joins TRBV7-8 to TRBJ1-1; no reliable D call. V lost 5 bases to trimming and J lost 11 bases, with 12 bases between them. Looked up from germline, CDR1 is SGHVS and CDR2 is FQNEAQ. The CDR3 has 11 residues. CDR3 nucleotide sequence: TGTGCCAGCAGCCGAAGCGGGAAGGCTTTCTTT. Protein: CASSRSGKAFF.

CDR3 amino acids: CASTGVSNTEAFF. The CDR3 DNA is TGTGCCAGCACGGGGGTTTCGAACACTGAAGCTTTCTTT. The rearrangement joins TRBV27 to TRBJ1-1; the D gene is possibly TRBD1 (5 bases). This CDR3 comprises 13 residues. The germline V gene has CDR1 MNHEY and CDR2 SMNVEV (reference sequence). The V end was cut by 7 bases, the J end by 1 base, with 10 bases between.

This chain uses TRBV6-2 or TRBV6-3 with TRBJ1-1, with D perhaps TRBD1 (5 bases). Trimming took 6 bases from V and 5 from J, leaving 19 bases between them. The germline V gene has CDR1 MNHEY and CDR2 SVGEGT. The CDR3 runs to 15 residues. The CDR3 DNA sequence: TGTGCCAGCAGCTGGGCGGGGGGGATCAGGACTGAAGCTTTCTTT. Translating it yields CASSWAGGIRTEAFF.

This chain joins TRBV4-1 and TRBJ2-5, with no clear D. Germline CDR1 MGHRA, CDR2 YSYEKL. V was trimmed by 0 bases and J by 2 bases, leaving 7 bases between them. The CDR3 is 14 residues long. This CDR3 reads CASSQEDLQETQYF. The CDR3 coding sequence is TGCGCCAGCAGCCAAGAAGACTTACAAGAGACCCAGTACTTC.

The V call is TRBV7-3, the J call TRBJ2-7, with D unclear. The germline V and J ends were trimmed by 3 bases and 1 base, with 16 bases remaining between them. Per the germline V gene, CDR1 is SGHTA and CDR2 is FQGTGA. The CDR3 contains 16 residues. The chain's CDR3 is CASSFAPTARSYEQYF. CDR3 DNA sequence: TGTGCCAGCAGCTTCGCCCCGACTGCGAGGTCCTACGAGCAGTACTTC. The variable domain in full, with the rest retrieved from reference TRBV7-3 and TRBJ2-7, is GAGVSQTPSNKVTEKGKYVELRCDPISGHTALYWYRQSLGQGPEFLIYFQGTGAADDSGLPNDRFFAVRPEGSVSTLKIQRTERGDSAVYLCASSFAPTARSYEQYFGPGTRLTVT.

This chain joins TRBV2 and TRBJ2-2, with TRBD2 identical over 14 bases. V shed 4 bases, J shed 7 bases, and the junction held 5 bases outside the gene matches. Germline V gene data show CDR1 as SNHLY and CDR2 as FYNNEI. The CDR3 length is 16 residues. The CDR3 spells CASSGPGTSGGGELFF. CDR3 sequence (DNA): TGTGCCAGCAGTGGTCCCGGGACTAGCGGGGGCGGGGAGCTGTTTTTT.

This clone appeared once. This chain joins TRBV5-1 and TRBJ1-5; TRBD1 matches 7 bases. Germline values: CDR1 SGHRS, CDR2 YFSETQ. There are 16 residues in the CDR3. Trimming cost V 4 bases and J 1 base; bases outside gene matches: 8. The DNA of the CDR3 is TGCGCCAGCAGCCGAACAACGGGACAGAGCAATCAGCCCCAGCATTTT. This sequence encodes CASSRTTGQSNQPQHF.

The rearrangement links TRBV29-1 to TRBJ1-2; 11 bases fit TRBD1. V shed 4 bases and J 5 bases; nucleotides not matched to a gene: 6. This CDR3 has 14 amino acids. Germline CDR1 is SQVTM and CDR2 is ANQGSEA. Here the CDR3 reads CSVGSGTGGYGYTF. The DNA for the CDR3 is TGCAGCGTTGGATCTGGGACAGGGGGTTATGGCTACACCTTC.

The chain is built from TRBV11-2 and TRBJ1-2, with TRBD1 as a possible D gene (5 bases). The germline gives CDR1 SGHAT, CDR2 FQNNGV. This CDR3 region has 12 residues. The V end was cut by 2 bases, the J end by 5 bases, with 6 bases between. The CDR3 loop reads CASSLQGYGYTF. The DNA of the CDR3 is TGTGCCAGCAGCTTACAGGGATATGGCTACACCTTC.

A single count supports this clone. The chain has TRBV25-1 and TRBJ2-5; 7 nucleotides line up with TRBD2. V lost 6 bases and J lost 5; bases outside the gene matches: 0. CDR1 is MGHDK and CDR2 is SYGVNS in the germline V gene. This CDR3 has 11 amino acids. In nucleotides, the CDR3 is TGTGCCAGCAGGCGGGAGGAGACCCAGTACTTC. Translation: CASRREETQYF.

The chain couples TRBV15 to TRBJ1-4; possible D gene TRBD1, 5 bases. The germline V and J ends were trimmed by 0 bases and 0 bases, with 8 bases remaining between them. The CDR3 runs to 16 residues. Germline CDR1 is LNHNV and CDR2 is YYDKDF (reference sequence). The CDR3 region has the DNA TGTGCCACCAGCAGAGATTCGGGGGCAACTAATGAAAAACTGTTTTTT. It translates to CATSRDSGATNEKLFF.

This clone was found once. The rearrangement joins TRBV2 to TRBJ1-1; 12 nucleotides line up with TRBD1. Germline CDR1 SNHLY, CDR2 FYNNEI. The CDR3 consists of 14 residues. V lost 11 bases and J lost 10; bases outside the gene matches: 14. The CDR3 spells CAGNLRDRGRGAFF. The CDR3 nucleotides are TGTGCCGGGAACCTCCGGGACAGGGGGCGAGGAGCTTTCTTT.

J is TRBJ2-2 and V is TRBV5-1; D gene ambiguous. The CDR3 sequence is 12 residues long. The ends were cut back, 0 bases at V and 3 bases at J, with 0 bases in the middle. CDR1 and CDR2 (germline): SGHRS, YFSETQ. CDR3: CASSLDTGELFF. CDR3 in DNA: TGCGCCAGCAGCTTGGACACCGGGGAGCTGTTTTTT.

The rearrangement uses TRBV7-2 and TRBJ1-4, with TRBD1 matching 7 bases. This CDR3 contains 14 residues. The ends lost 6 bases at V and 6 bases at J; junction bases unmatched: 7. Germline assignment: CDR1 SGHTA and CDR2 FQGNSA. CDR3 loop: CASSRNQGDEKLFF. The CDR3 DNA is TGTGCCAGCAGTCGAAACCAGGGGGATGAAAAACTGTTTTTT.

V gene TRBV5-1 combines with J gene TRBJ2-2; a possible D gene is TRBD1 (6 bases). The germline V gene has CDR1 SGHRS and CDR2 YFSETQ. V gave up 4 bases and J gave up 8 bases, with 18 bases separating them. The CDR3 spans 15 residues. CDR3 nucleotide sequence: TGCGCCAGCAGCCCCGCAGGGACACGGGTTGGGGAGCTGTTTTTT. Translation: CASSPAGTRVGELFF.

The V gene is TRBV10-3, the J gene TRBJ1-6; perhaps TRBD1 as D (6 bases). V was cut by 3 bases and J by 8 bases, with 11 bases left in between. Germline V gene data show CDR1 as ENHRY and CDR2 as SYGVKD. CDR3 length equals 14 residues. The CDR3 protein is CAISELEGDSPLHF. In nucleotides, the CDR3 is TGTGCCATCAGTGAATTAGAGGGGGATTCACCCCTCCACTTT.

The CDR3 bases are TGTGCCTGGAGTGCTTTGACTAGCGGTCAGCTTCTCTCCTACGAGCAGTACTTC. Its translation: CAWSALTSGQLLSYEQYF. The rearrangement links TRBV30 to TRBJ2-7; 9 bases line up with TRBD2. Germline V gene sequence: CDR1 GTSNPN, CDR2 SVGIG (reference sequence). The V and J ends lost 1 base and 0 bases, in that order; junction bases with no gene match: 13. The CDR3 spans 18 residues.

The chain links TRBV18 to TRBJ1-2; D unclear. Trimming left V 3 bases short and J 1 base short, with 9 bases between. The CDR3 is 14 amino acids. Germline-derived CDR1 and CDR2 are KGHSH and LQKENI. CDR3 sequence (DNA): TGTGCCAGCTCACCTGTAGAATTTAACTATGGCTACACCTTC. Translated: CASSPVEFNYGYTF.

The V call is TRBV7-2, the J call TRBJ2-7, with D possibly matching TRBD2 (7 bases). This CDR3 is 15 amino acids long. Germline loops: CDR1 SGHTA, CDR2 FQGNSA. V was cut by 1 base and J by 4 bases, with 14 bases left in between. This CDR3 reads CASSLGGGRIYEQYF. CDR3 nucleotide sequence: TGTGCCAGCAGCTTAGGGGGGGGCAGAATATACGAGCAGTACTTC.

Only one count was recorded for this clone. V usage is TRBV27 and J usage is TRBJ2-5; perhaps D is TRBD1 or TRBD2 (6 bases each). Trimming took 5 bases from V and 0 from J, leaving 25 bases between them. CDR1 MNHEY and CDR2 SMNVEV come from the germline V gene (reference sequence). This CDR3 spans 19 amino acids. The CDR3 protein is CASSPTGSGTLKYQETQYF. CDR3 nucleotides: TGTGCCAGCAGTCCGACAGGATCCGGGACTCTCAAGTACCAAGAGACCCAGTACTTC.

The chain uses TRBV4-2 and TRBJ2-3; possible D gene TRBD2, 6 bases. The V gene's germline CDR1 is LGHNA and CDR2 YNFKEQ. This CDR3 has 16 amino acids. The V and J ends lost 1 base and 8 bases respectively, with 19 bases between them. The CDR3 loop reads CASSQVPTGVNPTQYF. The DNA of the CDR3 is TGTGCCAGCAGCCAAGTGCCGACGGGGGTAAACCCTACGCAGTATTTT.